These 32 T cell receptor beta chains came from one sample sequenced in a study of blood T cell repertoires in COVID-19. TCRdb's table, derived via immunoSEQ multiplex PCR, lists solely in-frame clones and lacks some. This table has about 150,000 clones, approximately 85% appearing once. Sequencing used peripheral blood. The source of these receptors is a man in his fifties or sixties with COVID-19, enrolled during active disease.

V gene TRBV19 combines with J gene TRBJ1-5, with TRBD1 matching 9 bases. This CDR3 has 15 residues. Trimming at V came to 5 bases and at J to 6 bases, leaving 8 bases not matched to a gene. Germline CDR1 and CDR2: LNHDA and SQIVND (reference sequence). CDR3: CASSFLQGAIQPQHF. CDR3 sequence (DNA): TGTGCCAGTAGTTTTTTACAGGGGGCGATTCAGCCCCAGCATTTT.

The chain couples TRBV18 to TRBJ2-7; TRBD1 agrees at 7 bases. The CDR3 is made up of 16 amino acids. The trim removed 3 bases at V and 5 bases at J, leaving 13 bases unmatched. The germline gives CDR1 KGHSH, CDR2 LQKENI. Here the CDR3 DNA reads TGTGCCAGCTCACCCCCAGGGACAGCCTTTATCAACGAGCAGTACTTC. Translated, it gives CASSPPGTAFINEQYF.

Details on this clone: The same CDR3 is also encoded by other DNA sequences in this sample. The rearrangement joins TRBV2 to TRBJ1-5; 7 bases agree with TRBD1. The CDR3 length is 14 residues. V shed 4 bases, J shed 2 bases, and the junction held 2 bases outside the gene matches. Germline lookup yields CDR1 SNHLY and CDR2 FYNNEI. In DNA, the CDR3 is TGTGCCAGCAGTGGACAGGGCGGCAATCAGCCCCAGCATTTT. This gives the protein CASSGQGGNQPQHF.

The chain employs TRBV4-1 and TRBJ1-1; 8 nucleotides align to TRBD1. From germline, CDR1 is MGHRA and CDR2 YSYEKL. V trimming: 4 bases; J trimming: 3 bases; junction bases outside the gene matches: 7. The CDR3 has 15 residues. CDR3 nucleotide sequence: TGCGCCAGCAGCCCTCGACAGGGGCGGGACACTGAAGCTTTCTTT. This gives the protein CASSPRQGRDTEAFF.

The rearrangement joins TRBV28 to TRBJ1-2, with 8 positions matching TRBD1. Germline V lookup: CDR1 MDHEN, CDR2 SYDVKM. The CDR3 runs to 14 residues. Losses at the gene ends were 5 bases for V and 5 bases for J; bases not matched to a gene: 7. The CDR3 DNA is TGTGCCAGCAGTATGACAGGGGCAGGATATGGCTACACCTTC. Translation: CASSMTGAGYGYTF.

This chain connects TRBV19 to TRBJ2-5; 9 nucleotides match TRBD1. V dropped 6 bases and J dropped 4; count of bases not matched to a gene: 9. In germline, CDR1 is LNHDA, CDR2 SQIVND (reference sequence). The CDR3 sequence is 15 residues long. Written as DNA, the CDR3 is TGTGCCAGTAGAAGACAGGGGGGGACCGGAGAGACCCAGTACTTC. It specifies CASRRQGGTGETQYF.

The V call is TRBV7-3, the J call TRBJ2-7; D is ambiguous. V gave up 0 bases and J gave up 3 bases, with 6 bases separating them. Germline V gene lookup returns CDR1 SGHTA and CDR2 FQGTGA. The CDR3 runs 13 residues. CDR3 sequence (DNA): TGTGCCAGCAGCTTAACCGGAGACTACGAGCAGTACTTC. Its translation is CASSLTGDYEQYF.

The chain uses TRBV18 and TRBJ2-3; no clear D gene. The CDR3 spans 15 residues. Germline CDR1 and CDR2: KGHSH and LQKENI. The ends were cut back, 0 bases at V and 4 bases at J, with 11 bases in the middle. CDR3 residues: CASSPPLSVADTQYF. The CDR3 DNA is TGTGCCAGCTCACCACCCCTATCTGTGGCAGATACGCAGTATTTT. Filled out from reference TRBV18 and TRBJ2-3, the complete variable domain reads NAGVMQNPRHLVRRRGQEARLRCSPMKGHSHVYWYRQLPEEGLKFMVYLQKENIIDESGMPKERFSAEFPKEGPSILRIQQVVRGDSAAYFCASSPPLSVADTQYFGPGTRLTVL.

The genes are TRBV6-2 or TRBV6-3 and TRBJ1-1, with D possibly being TRBD1 (6 bases). The CDR3 totals 13 residues. Germline V gives CDR1 MNHEY, CDR2 SVGEGT. Trimming pared 5 bases from V and 7 bases from J, leaving 14 bases between. CDR3 region: CASSTSTGLEAFF. The CDR3 DNA is TGTGCCAGCAGTACCTCCACAGGGCTTGAAGCTTTCTTT.

The rearrangement joins TRBV6-5 to TRBJ1-3; D is unresolved. V dropped 0 bases and J dropped 7 bases, with 16 bases sitting between them. Germline V gives CDR1 MNHEY, CDR2 SVGAGI. The CDR3 length is 16 residues. The DNA of the CDR3 is TGTGCCAGCAGTTACTCGATGCGGCAGGCGGGGAACACCATATATTTT. Protein product: CASSYSMRQAGNTIYF.

The chain recombines TRBV6-6 with TRBJ2-7; tentatively, D is TRBD2 (6 bases). The CDR3 totals 14 residues. V was pared by 7 bases and J by 2 bases, with 15 bases between. Per the germline V gene, CDR1 is MNHNY and CDR2 is SVGAGI (reference sequence). The CDR3 nucleotides read TGTGCCAGCAAGGAGGGGCCCAATACCTACGAGCAGTACTTC. It yields the protein CASKEGPNTYEQYF.

The rearrangement uses TRBV28 and TRBJ1-4; 9 nucleotides agree with TRBD1. Germline values: CDR1 MDHEN, CDR2 SYDVKM. This CDR3 contains 14 residues. V gave up 6 bases and J gave up 3 bases; unmatched junction bases: 2. The CDR3 loop reads CASRGTGSNEKLFF. CDR3 in DNA: TGTGCCAGCAGGGGGACAGGGTCTAATGAAAAACTGTTTTTT.

This chain links TRBV7-2 with TRBJ2-7; the D gene is possibly TRBD1 (6 bases). The CDR3 is 14 amino acids. V lost 5 bases and J lost 7, with 18 bases in between. Looked up from germline, CDR1 is SGHTA and CDR2 is FQGNSA. Here the CDR3 DNA reads TGTGCCAGCAGCCCCCCAGGCAGGGGTGGGGAGCAGTACTTC. Its protein product is CASSPPGRGGEQYF.

Remarks on this clone: The same CDR3 arises from other DNA sequences in this sample as well. The chain carries TRBV7-2 and TRBJ1-1; no definite D call. The V end lost 0 bases, the J end lost 1 base, and 6 bases lay between the germline ends. The CDR3 is 14 amino acids. CDR1 SGHTA and CDR2 FQGNSA come from the germline V gene. CDR3 in amino acids: CASSLATGNTEAFF. The CDR3 DNA is TGTGCCAGCAGCTTAGCGACGGGGAACACTGAAGCTTTCTTT.

The V gene is TRBV18, the J gene TRBJ2-5; perhaps TRBD1 as D (6 bases). CDR3 length: 14 amino acids. Per germline, CDR1 KGHSH and CDR2 LQKENI. V gave up 4 bases and J gave up 2 bases, with 11 bases separating them. CDR3 bases: TGTGCCAGCTCACGTGAGGACAGACAAGAGACCCAGTACTTC. It translates to CASSREDRQETQYF. Complete variable domain (other parts from reference TRBV18 and TRBJ2-5): NAGVMQNPRHLVRRRGQEARLRCSPMKGHSHVYWYRQLPEEGLKFMVYLQKENIIDESGMPKERFSAEFPKEGPSILRIQQVVRGDSAAYFCASSREDRQETQYFGPGTRLLVL.

This clone appeared a single time. The CDR3 region has the DNA TGTGCCAGCTCACCAAGAGCAGGGAGCACAGATACGCAGTATTTT. Protein sequence: CASSPRAGSTDTQYF. The chain carries TRBV18 and TRBJ2-3; TRBD1 might be the D (5 bases). The CDR3 runs to 15 residues. The ends were cut back, 2 bases at V and 0 bases at J, with 9 bases in the middle. The germline V gene encodes CDR1 KGHSH and CDR2 LQKENI. Drawing the rest from reference TRBV18 and TRBJ2-3, the complete variable domain is NAGVMQNPRHLVRRRGQEARLRCSPMKGHSHVYWYRQLPEEGLKFMVYLQKENIIDESGMPKERFSAEFPKEGPSILRIQQVVRGDSAAYFCASSPRAGSTDTQYFGPGTRLTVL.

This chain joins TRBV3-1 (or the pseudogene TRBV3-2) and TRBJ2-5; TRBD2 matches at 11 bases. Germline loops: CDR1 LGHDT, CDR2 YNNKEL (reference sequence). The CDR3 is 16 residues long. The V and J ends lost 6 bases and 1 base, in that order; junction bases with no gene match: 7. In DNA form, the CDR3 reads TGTGCCAGCAGTCGCGCGCTAGCGGGGGGCCAAGAGACCCAGTACTTC. Its protein product is CASSRALAGGQETQYF.

This clone was seen a few times. The chain recombines TRBV11-2 with TRBJ2-1; TRBD1 is a possible D gene (6 bases). Trimming removed 4 bases at V and 0 bases at J, with 10 bases between. Germline values: CDR1 SGHAT, CDR2 FQNNGV. CDR3 length equals 15 residues. The CDR3 DNA reads TGTGCCAGCAGCTCGGCCAGGGGCTCCTACAATGAGCAGTTCTTC. As protein: CASSSARGSYNEQFF.

This chain joins TRBV24-1 and TRBJ1-1; TRBD1 matches at 9 bases. After removal of 7 bases from V and 3 bases from J, the junction contained 8 bases not matched to a gene. The CDR3 has 15 amino acids. Germline CDR1 and CDR2: KGHDR and SFDVKD. The CDR3 sequence: CATSGQGPGYTEAFF. In DNA form, the CDR3 reads TGTGCCACCAGCGGACAGGGGCCCGGGTACACTGAAGCTTTCTTT.

This rearrangement joins TRBV9 to TRBJ1-3; D ambiguous. V dropped 3 bases and J dropped 4 bases, with 11 bases sitting between them. Germline CDR1 reads SGDLS; CDR2 reads YYNGEE. The CDR3 runs to 14 residues. This CDR3 is CASSEGGRGNTIYF. The CDR3 DNA is TGTGCCAGCAGCGAGGGAGGGCGCGGAAACACCATATATTTT.

The chain has TRBV7-2 and TRBJ2-3; D may be TRBD2 (5 bases). This CDR3 region has 14 residues. V was pared by 2 bases and J by 3 bases, with 9 bases between. Germline values: CDR1 SGHTA, CDR2 FQGNSA. Written as DNA, the CDR3 is TGTGCCAGCAGCTTACATCCGGGAACAGATACGCAGTATTTT. Protein sequence: CASSLHPGTDTQYF.

The chain combines TRBV7-2 with TRBJ1-1, with a tentative D call TRBD1 (5 bases). The CDR3 runs 16 residues. Trimming shortened V by 4 bases and J by 3 bases, and 18 bases separated the two germline ends. CDR1 SGHTA and CDR2 FQGNSA come from the germline V gene. CDR3 DNA sequence: TGTGCCAGCAGCTCGGACGTGGGCCCAGGGTACACTGAAGCTTTCTTT. Its protein is CASSSDVGPGYTEAFF.

The chain uses TRBV28 and TRBJ2-1; 8 bases agree with TRBD2. J was trimmed by 3 bases and V by 6 bases; bases with no gene match: 25. CDR1 is MDHEN, CDR2 SYDVKM, per germline. The CDR3 length is 21 residues. CDR3 amino acids: CASSHLELSRGVLSSYNEQFF. CDR3 nucleotides: TGTGCCAGCAGCCACCTAGAGCTTTCGCGGGGGGTCCTCTCGAGCTACAATGAGCAGTTCTTC. Complete variable domain (other parts from reference TRBV28 and TRBJ2-1): DVKVTQSSRYLVKRTGEKVFLECVQDMDHENMFWYRQDPGLGLRLIYFSYDVKMKEKGDIPEGYSVSREKKERFSLILESASTNQTSMYLCASSHLELSRGVLSSYNEQFFGPGTRLTVL.

The chain has TRBV30 and TRBJ2-6; D unclear. This CDR3 comprises 11 residues. V was shortened by 8 bases and J by 4 bases, with 6 bases between the two germline ends. In germline, CDR1 is GTSNPN, CDR2 SVGIG (reference sequence). CDR3 nucleotides: TGTGCCAGGGCAGGGGCCAACGTCCTGACTTTC. Residues: CARAGANVLTF.

V and J are TRBV4-3 and TRBJ1-5; D might be TRBD1 (6 bases). CDR3 length: 21 residues. V was pared by 6 bases and J by 0 bases, with 30 bases between. Germline V gene sequence: CDR1 LGHNA, CDR2 YSLEER. The CDR3 loop is CASSETPIEMGAGYSNQPQHF. In DNA form, the CDR3 reads TGCGCCAGCAGTGAGACCCCTATAGAAATGGGGGCGGGTTATAGCAATCAGCCCCAGCATTTT.

The chain uses TRBV7-9 and TRBJ1-1, with D possibly being TRBD1 (5 bases). Germline assignment: CDR1 SEHNR and CDR2 FQNEAQ (reference sequence). The CDR3 is made up of 15 amino acids. Trimming took 4 bases from V and 1 from J, leaving 13 bases between them. CDR3 sequence (DNA): TGTGCCAGCAGCTCGTTTTCGACAGCGAACACTGAAGCTTTCTTT. Amino acids: CASSSFSTANTEAFF.

The chain couples TRBV9 to TRBJ2-3; 15 bases are shared with TRBD2. This CDR3 comprises 16 residues. CDR1 SGDLS and CDR2 YYNGEE come from the germline V gene. The J segment lost 5 bases and the V segment lost 4 bases, leaving 5 bases of the junction unmatched. The CDR3 loop is CASSQGLAGGGDTQYF. The CDR3 DNA reads TGTGCCAGCAGCCAGGGACTAGCGGGGGGAGGAGATACGCAGTATTTT. The full variable domain, with the rest looked up from reference TRBV9 and TRBJ2-3, is DSGVTQTPKHLITATGQRVTLRCSPRSGDLSVYWYQQSLDQGLQFLIQYYNGEERAKGNILERFSAQQFPDLHSELNLSSLELGDSALYFCASSQGLAGGGDTQYFGPGTRLTVL.

This chain links TRBV5-8 with TRBJ1-4; D is ambiguous. Germline CDR1 reads SGHTS; CDR2 reads YDEGEE. V lost 4 bases, J lost 7 bases, and 14 bases lay in between. This CDR3 spans 14 amino acids. Here the CDR3 reads CASSREIGAEKLFF. The DNA for the CDR3 is TGTGCCAGCAGCCGGGAGATAGGAGCTGAAAAACTGTTTTTT.

V gene TRBV6-4 combines with J gene TRBJ2-6, with 7 bases identical to TRBD2. The ends lost 4 bases at V and 4 bases at J; junction bases unmatched: 4. The CDR3 extends over 15 amino acids. Per germline, CDR1 MRHNA and CDR2 SNTAGT. The chain's CDR3 is CASSGEGSGANVLTF. The CDR3 DNA sequence: TGTGCCAGCAGTGGGGAGGGGTCAGGGGCCAACGTCCTGACTTTC.

The V call is TRBV4-3, the J call TRBJ2-2; 8 nucleotides line up with TRBD2. The V and J ends lost 4 bases and 7 bases, in that order; junction bases with no gene match: 8. Germline V gene sequence: CDR1 LGHNA, CDR2 YSLEER. The CDR3 sequence is 15 residues long. CDR3 DNA: TGCGCCAGCAGCCCAACAGCGGGAGTGGGCGGGGAGCTGTTTTTT. It yields the protein CASSPTAGVGGELFF.

The J gene is TRBJ1-2, the V gene TRBV4-3; the D gene is possibly TRBD1 (5 bases). V lost 0 bases and J lost 0, with 11 bases in between. The CDR3 is 16 amino acids. Germline loops: CDR1 LGHNA, CDR2 YSLEER. The CDR3, as DNA: TGCGCCAGCAGCCAAGACCTCAAGGGGACTAACTATGGCTACACCTTC. Translation gives CASSQDLKGTNYGYTF.

The chain's CDR3 is CASSVEDLGPGNTIYF. The CDR3 DNA reads TGTGCCAGCAGCGTAGAGGACTTAGGACCTGGAAACACCATATATTTT. V usage is TRBV9 and J usage is TRBJ1-3; D not resolved. V gave up 0 bases and J gave up 2 bases, with 12 bases separating them. CDR1 is SGDLS, CDR2 YYNGEE, per germline. The CDR3 is 16 residues long.